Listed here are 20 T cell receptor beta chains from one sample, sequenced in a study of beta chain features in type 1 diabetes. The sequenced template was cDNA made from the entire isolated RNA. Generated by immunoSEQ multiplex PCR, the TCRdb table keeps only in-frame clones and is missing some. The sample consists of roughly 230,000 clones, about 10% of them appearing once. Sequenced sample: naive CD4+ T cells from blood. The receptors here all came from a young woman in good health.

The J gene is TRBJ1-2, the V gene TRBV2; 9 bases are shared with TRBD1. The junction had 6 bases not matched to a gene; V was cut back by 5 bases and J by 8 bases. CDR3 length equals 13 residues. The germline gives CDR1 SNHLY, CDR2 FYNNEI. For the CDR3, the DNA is TGTGCCAGCAGTTTGACAGGGGGAGAGGGCTACACCTTC. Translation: CASSLTGGEGYTF.

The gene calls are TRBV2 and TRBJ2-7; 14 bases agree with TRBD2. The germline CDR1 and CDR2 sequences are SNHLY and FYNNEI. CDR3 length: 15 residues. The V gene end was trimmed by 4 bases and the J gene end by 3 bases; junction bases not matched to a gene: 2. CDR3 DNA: TGTGCCAGCAGTGGGGGACTAGCGGGAGTCTACGAGCAGTACTTC. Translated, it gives CASSGGLAGVYEQYF.

The DNA of the CDR3 is TGTGCCAGCGCCGGGACTATCAATGAGCAGTTCTTC. Translating gives CASAGTINEQFF. The rearrangement joins TRBV6-6 to TRBJ2-1; 7 bases match TRBD2. The CDR3 is made up of 12 amino acids. CDR1 and CDR2 (germline): MNHNY, SVGAGI (reference sequence). V lost 8 bases, J lost 6 bases, and 4 bases stayed unmatched.

The CDR3 sequence: CAWRGLAGSYNEQFF. Here the CDR3 DNA reads TGTGCCTGGAGGGGACTAGCGGGATCCTACAATGAGCAGTTCTTC. This chain uses TRBV30 with TRBJ2-1; the match to TRBD2 covers 13 bases. CDR1 is GTSNPN, CDR2 SVGIG, per germline (reference sequence). The CDR3 consists of 15 residues. V was pared by 3 bases and J by 1 base, with 0 bases of the junction left unmatched. The full variable domain, rest sourced from reference TRBV30 and TRBJ2-1, is SQTIHQWPATLVQPVGSPLSLECTVEGTSNPNLYWYRQAAGRGLQLLFYSVGIGQISSEVPQNLSASRPQDRQFILSSKKLLLSDSGFYLCAWRGLAGSYNEQFFGPGTRLTVL.

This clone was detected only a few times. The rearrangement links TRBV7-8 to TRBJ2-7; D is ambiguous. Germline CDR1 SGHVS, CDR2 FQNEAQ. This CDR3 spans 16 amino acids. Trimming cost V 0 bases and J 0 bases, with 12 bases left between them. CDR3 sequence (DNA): TGTGCCAGCAGCTTAGCTCCTATCCGTAGCTCCTACGAGCAGTACTTC. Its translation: CASSLAPIRSSYEQYF.

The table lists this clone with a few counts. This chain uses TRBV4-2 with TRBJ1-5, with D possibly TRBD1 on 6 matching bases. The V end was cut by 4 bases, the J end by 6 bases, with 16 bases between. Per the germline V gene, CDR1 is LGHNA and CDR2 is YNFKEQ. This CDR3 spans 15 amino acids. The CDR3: CASSPETGPGQPQHF. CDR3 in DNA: TGTGCCAGCAGCCCAGAAACAGGGCCGGGTCAGCCCCAGCATTTT.

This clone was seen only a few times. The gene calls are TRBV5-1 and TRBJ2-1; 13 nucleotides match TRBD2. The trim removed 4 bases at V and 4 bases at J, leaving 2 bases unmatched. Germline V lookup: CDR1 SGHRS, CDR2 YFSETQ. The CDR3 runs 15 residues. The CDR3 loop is CASSRTSGGYNEQFF. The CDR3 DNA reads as TGCGCCAGCAGCAGGACTAGCGGGGGTTACAATGAGCAGTTCTTC.

In DNA, the CDR3 is TGTGCCAGCAGCCCGCGCCGGGAGACCCAGTACTTC. Protein sequence: CASSPRRETQYF. The gene calls are TRBV11-1 and TRBJ2-5; D is unresolved. The CDR3 is 12 amino acids. Trimming pared 5 bases from V and 5 bases from J, leaving 9 bases between. Per the germline V gene, CDR1 is SGHAT and CDR2 is FQDESV (reference sequence).

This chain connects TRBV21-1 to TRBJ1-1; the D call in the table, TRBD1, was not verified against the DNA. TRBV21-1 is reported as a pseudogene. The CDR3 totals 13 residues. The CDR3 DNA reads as TGTGCCAGCAGCACCGACAGGAGGACTGAAGCTTTCTTT. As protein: CASSTDRRTEAFF.

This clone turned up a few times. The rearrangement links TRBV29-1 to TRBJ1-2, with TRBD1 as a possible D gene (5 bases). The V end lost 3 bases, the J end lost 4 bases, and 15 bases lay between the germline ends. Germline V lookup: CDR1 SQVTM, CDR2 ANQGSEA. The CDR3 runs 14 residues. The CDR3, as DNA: TGCAGCGTTGAGGTCCTGGGGCAGGTCTATGGCTACACCTTC. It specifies CSVEVLGQVYGYTF.

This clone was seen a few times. This CDR3 is CASSIRTSNGHEQFF. The DNA for the CDR3 is TGTGCCAGCAGCATACGGACTAGCAACGGCCATGAGCAGTTCTTC. The rearrangement joins TRBV6-6 to TRBJ2-1, with 8 bases that match TRBD2. The CDR3 has 15 amino acids. Germline CDR1 reads MNHNY; CDR2 reads SVGAGI (reference sequence). J was trimmed by 8 bases and V by 6 bases; bases with no gene match: 12.

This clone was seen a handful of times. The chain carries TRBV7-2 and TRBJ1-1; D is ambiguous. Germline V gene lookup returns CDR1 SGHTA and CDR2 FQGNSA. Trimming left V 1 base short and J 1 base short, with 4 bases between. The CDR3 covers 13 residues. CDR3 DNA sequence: TGTGCCAGCAGCTTAGTATGGAACACTGAAGCTTTCTTT. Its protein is CASSLVWNTEAFF.

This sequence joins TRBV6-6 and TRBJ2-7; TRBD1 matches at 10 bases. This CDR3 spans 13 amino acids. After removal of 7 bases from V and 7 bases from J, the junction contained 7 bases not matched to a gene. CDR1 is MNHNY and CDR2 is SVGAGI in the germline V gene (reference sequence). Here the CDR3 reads CASTDRGALEQYF. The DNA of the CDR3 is TGTGCCAGCACGGACAGGGGGGCCTTGGAGCAGTACTTC.

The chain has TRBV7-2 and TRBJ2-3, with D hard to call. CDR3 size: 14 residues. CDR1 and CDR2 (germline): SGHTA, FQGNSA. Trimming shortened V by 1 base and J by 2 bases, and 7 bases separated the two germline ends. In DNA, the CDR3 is TGTGCCAGCAGCTTAGTCGGTTCCACAGATACGCAGTATTTT. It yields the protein CASSLVGSTDTQYF. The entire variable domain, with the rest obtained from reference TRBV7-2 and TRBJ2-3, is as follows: GAGVSQSPSNKVTEKGKDVELRCDPISGHTALYWYRQSLGQGLEFLIYFQGNSAPDKSGLPSDRFSAERTGGSVSTLTIQRTQQEDSAVYLCASSLVGSTDTQYFGPGTRLTVL.

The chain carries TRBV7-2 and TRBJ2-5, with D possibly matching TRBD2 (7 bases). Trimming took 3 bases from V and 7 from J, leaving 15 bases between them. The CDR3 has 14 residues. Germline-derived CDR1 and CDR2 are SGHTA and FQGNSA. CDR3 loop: CASSFSGGYRTQYF. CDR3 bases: TGTGCCAGCAGCTTCTCGGGGGGCTACCGGACCCAGTACTTC. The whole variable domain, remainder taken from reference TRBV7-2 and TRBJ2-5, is GAGVSQSPSNKVTEKGKDVELRCDPISGHTALYWYRQSLGQGLEFLIYFQGNSAPDKSGLPSDRFSAERTGGSVSTLTIQRTQQEDSAVYLCASSFSGGYRTQYFGPGTRLLVL.

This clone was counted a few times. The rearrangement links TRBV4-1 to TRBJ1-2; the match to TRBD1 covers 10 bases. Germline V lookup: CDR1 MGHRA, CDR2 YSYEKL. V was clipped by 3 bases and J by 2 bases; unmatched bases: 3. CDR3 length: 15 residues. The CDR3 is CASSHPGQGNYGYTF. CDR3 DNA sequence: TGCGCCAGCAGCCATCCGGGACAGGGGAACTATGGCTACACCTTC.

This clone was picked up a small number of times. The CDR3 here is CASSALPTGGDTQYF. CDR3 in DNA: TGTGCCAGCAGCGCCCTGCCCACGGGGGGCGATACGCAGTATTTT. V usage is TRBV9 and J usage is TRBJ2-3; possible D gene TRBD2, 7 bases. This CDR3 is built from 15 residues. The V gene lost 3 bases and the J gene lost 6 bases, with 17 bases spanning the gap. Germline CDR1 and CDR2: SGDLS and YYNGEE.

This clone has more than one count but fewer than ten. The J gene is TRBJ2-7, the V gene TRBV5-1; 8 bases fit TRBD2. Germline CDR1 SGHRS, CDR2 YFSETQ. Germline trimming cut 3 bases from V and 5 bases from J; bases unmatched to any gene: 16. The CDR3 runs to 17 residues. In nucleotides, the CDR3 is TGCGCCAGCAGCTCAGGGACTAGTCGAACGGCGTTGGACGAGCAGTACTTC. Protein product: CASSSGTSRTALDEQYF. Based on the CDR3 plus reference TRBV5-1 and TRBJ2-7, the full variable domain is KAGVTQTPRYLIKTRGQQVTLSCSPISGHRSVSWYQQTPGQGLQFLFEYFSETQRNKGNFPGRFSGRQFSNSRSEMNVSTLELGDSALYLCASSSGTSRTALDEQYFGPGTRLTVT.

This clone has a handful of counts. The chain's CDR3 is CASSEYDRGQTEAFF. DNA for the CDR3: TGCGCCAGCAGTGAGTATGACAGGGGGCAAACTGAAGCTTTCTTT. V and J are TRBV10-2 and TRBJ1-1; 10 bases line up with TRBD1. The ends lost 1 base at V and 5 bases at J; junction bases unmatched: 4. The CDR3 has 15 amino acids. CDR1 is WSHSY and CDR2 is SAAADI in the germline V gene.

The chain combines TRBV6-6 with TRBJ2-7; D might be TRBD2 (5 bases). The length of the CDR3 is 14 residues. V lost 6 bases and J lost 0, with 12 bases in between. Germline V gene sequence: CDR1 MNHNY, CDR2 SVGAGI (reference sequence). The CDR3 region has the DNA TGTGCCAGCAGATCGCGGGTAAGCTCCTACGAGCAGTACTTC. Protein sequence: CASRSRVSSYEQYF.